Sequencing of this T cell receptor (beta chain) was carried out in a study of blood T cell repertoires in COVID-19. Study context: Sites in the United States, Italy and Spain provided acute and convalescent COVID-19 samples. T cells, B-cell-depleted T cells, or PBMCs supplied cDNA or gDNA.

CDR1 MGHDK and CDR2 SYGVNS come from the germline V gene. Trimming stripped 6 bases from V and 2 bases from J, with 14 bases between. CDR3 length: 14 residues. Per the original methods: The authors estimated nucleated cell counts from reference gene primer amplification. Using immunoSEQ multiplex PCR, the repertoire was profiled, and TCRdb retains in-frame clones only, with some absent. V, J and clone size derive from that table, while D and trimming were established from the DNA sequence. Of 75,000 or so clones detected, around 80% appear once; the ten largest clones hold 4.5% to 7%. V gene TRBV25-1 combines with J gene TRBJ2-7, with D possibly matching TRBD2 (6 bases). This clonotype originated in a man aged 55-75 years with active or convalescent COVID-19. The sequenced sample was peripheral blood. The CDR3 spells CASRFPGLTYEQYF. In DNA, the CDR3 is TGTGCCAGCAGATTCCCGGGACTGACCTACGAGCAGTACTTC.